The T cell receptor beta chain under discussion was sequenced for a study of blood T cells in healthy people across ages (dated by TCRdb to about 2015). For the study in its entirety: In model experiments, template switching captured roughly one uniquely barcoded TCR beta cDNA molecule for every two T cells. For two donors (one aged 18 to 30 and one aged 80 or older), the study analyzed two additional independent replicas of 1 million unique cDNA reads from the same blood draw. To avoid experimental bias, donors of different ages were distributed randomly across sequencing lanes. The donors were divided into four age groups: young (average approximately 17 years), middle-aged (about 40), aged (about 56) and long-lived (about 90). Age-related changes in TCR beta repertoire diversity were measured in the study by deep sequencing normalized with unique cDNA molecular identifiers.

Notes on this clonotype: Its antigen is not yet known. No much larger clonotype is one base removed from it; base qualities were not supplied.

Systemically healthy Caucasian individuals from Russia, approximately 39 in total and aged about 6 to 100 years, were included as donors. Roughly 11 milliliters of peripheral blood were drawn from each donor into EDTA-treated Vacutainer tubes. Ficoll-Paque density-gradient centrifugation was used to isolate PBMCs, with at least 6.5 million per sample. Trizol reagent was used to extract total RNA from PBMCs, with at least 5.5 micrograms per sample. The percentages of naive CD45RAhigh/CD27high T cells were determined by flow cytometry on a PBMC aliquot from every donor. Beyond this particular receptor, the publication reports: Because the CMV infection status of the donors was unknown, age-related changes in expanded clonotypes may potentially have been confounded. Estimates of total diversity based on one million sequenced T cells were considered lower bounds and underestimates. Compared with the aged group, the long-lived group had more naive CD4+ T cells, fewer expanded clones and increased TCR diversity, suggesting age selection. Since profiling was done on bulk unsorted PBMCs, naive and antigen-experienced compartments could not be conclusively compared. Observed TCR beta diversity per million T cells fell roughly linearly with age, and a significant reduction was already apparent by age about 38. Observed TCR beta diversity correlated strongly with the percentage of naive T cells measured by flow cytometry.

Library preparation employed 5' RACE. Sequencing used an Illumina HiSeq 2500. A second 7 to 11 cycle PCR used a sample-barcoded 5' primer and a J-beta primer mix. Each TCR beta cDNA molecule received a unique molecular identifier from a template-switch 5' adaptor carrying 12 random nucleotides. At least 3 million CDR3-containing paired-end reads were obtained from each sample. First-strand cDNA synthesis was performed from all RNA using the Mint cDNA synthesis kit, with priming by a TRBC-specific oligonucleotide. All cDNA was treated with uracil-DNA glycosylase and then went through a first 18-cycle PCR with the universal primers M1SS and BC2_uni_R. For the original study's pipeline: For normalization, 1 million high-quality reads were randomly selected from each sample, with every read carrying a distinct molecular identifier. Reads with shared molecular identifiers were discarded instead of being binned into consensus sequences. MiTCR, run with a Q25 quality threshold and the strictest error-elimination algorithm, handled CDR3 identification, clonotype clustering and error correction. A nonparametric unseen species model with Euler transformation was used to estimate a lower bound on total TCR beta diversity. TCRdb reworked the public reads: Q25 trimming with fastp, MiXCR clone assembly, productive beta chains retained. Records with the same CDR3 protein are collapsed into one entry carrying the most frequent genes and DNA. The V and J calls follow TCRdb's processing rather than the paper's. For this sample there are roughly 500,000 distinct CDR3 sequences; approximately 27% appear just once. The ten largest make up about 18% of the sample.

CDR1 and CDR2, looked up from the germline V gene, are SGHRS and YFSETQ. Trimming takes 0 bases from V and 0 bases from J, and the germline ends sit 13 bases apart. From its cysteine to its phenylalanine, the CDR3 spans 17 amino acids. The read is trimmed to its CDR3 DNA, 51 bases read in frame from base 1. Recombination connected TRBV5-1 to TRBJ2-1; TRBD1 is perhaps the D gene, given 6 matching bases. The sample was blood. This receptor was obtained from a woman between 65 and 79 years old in good health. The DNA is as follows: TGCGCCAGCAGCTTGGCCGCAGGACAGAGCTCCTACAATGAGCAGTTCTTC. It translates to CASSLAAGQSSYNEQFF.